One sample yielded the 10 T cell receptor beta chains listed below, sequenced in a study of OX40 agonist ivuxolimab in advanced cancers. The method was immunoSEQ multiplex PCR; TCRdb's version includes in-frame clones alone and lacks a portion of them. The sample contains about 60,000 clones, 84% of which appear only once. Sequencing was performed on CD4+ or CD8+ T cells sorted from blood, taken in a trial of the OX40 agonist ivuxolimab. These receptor sequences come from an adult with an advanced solid tumor such as melanoma, head and neck, liver or kidney cancer.

The CDR3: CASSARIRETQYF. The CDR3 bases are TGTGCCAGCAGCGCTCGGATACGAGAGACCCAGTACTTC. The chain is built from TRBV14 and TRBJ2-5; unclear D gene. Between the trimmed V and J ends, which lost 5 bases and 4 bases, there was a span of 11 bases. The CDR3 is 13 amino acids. Germline CDR1 and CDR2: SGHDN and FVKESK.

V and J are TRBV30 and TRBJ1-6, with 7 bases fitting TRBD1. The germline V gene has CDR1 GTSNPN and CDR2 SVGIG (reference sequence). The V segment lost 3 bases and the J segment 5 bases; nucleotides outside the gene matches: 7. This CDR3 has 15 amino acids. CDR3 coding DNA: TGTGCCTGGAGAAAAGCAGGGGGGAATAATTCACCCCTCCACTTT. This translates into CAWRKAGGNNSPLHF.

This chain joins TRBV19 and TRBJ1-3; D is unclear. CDR3 size: 14 residues. V lost 1 base and J lost 1, with 5 bases in between. CDR1 and CDR2 from the germline V gene are LNHDA and SQIVND (reference sequence). CDR3 in amino acids: CASSIGLSGNTIYF. The CDR3 nucleotides read TGTGCCAGTAGTATAGGACTATCTGGAAACACCATATATTTT.

The genes are TRBV15 and TRBJ2-5, with TRBD1 matching 10 bases. The DNA end is a closer match to TRBJ2-7, so the J assignment may be wrong. CDR1 and CDR2 from the germline V gene are LNHNV and YYDKDF (reference sequence). The CDR3 has 15 amino acids. For the CDR3, the DNA is TGTGCCACCAGCAGAGTTGGGACAGGGGAAAACGAGCAGTACTTC. Amino acids: CATSRVGTGENEQYF.

The chain has TRBV6-5 and TRBJ2-7, with no clear D. This CDR3 is 14 amino acids long. Germline loops: CDR1 MNHEY, CDR2 SVGAGI. The ends were cut back, 0 bases at V and 5 bases at J, with 11 bases in the middle. This CDR3 is CASSYSRNSNEQYF. The CDR3 DNA reads as TGTGCCAGCAGTTACTCCAGAAACTCAAACGAGCAGTACTTC.

The J gene is TRBJ1-6, the V gene TRBV5-4; D is unclear. The CDR3 loop spans 14 amino acids. Germline V CDR1 and CDR2: SGHNT, YYREEE (reference sequence). Deletions cut 1 base from V and 6 bases from J, with 8 bases between. The CDR3 sequence: CASSLKEGNSPLHF. The CDR3 DNA sequence: TGTGCCAGCAGCTTGAAGGAGGGTAATTCACCCCTCCACTTT.

This sequence joins TRBV5-4 and TRBJ2-6; 10 bases match TRBD2. The CDR3 length is 18 residues. Trimming took 0 bases from V and 3 from J; bases not matched to a gene: 6. Germline CDR1 reads SGHNT; CDR2 reads YYREEE (reference sequence). The CDR3 reads CASSLGLAGAGGANVLTF. The CDR3, as DNA: TGTGCCAGCAGCTTGGGTCTAGCGGGAGCCGGTGGGGCCAACGTCCTGACTTTC.

The J gene is TRBJ2-7, the V gene TRBV28; 8 bases line up with TRBD2. This CDR3 has 15 residues. V dropped 7 bases and J dropped 1; count of bases not matched to a gene: 9. Germline-derived CDR1 and CDR2 are MDHEN and SYDVKM. The CDR3 region is CASNKAGATSYEQYF. As DNA, the CDR3 is TGTGCCAGCAATAAAGCGGGGGCGACATCCTACGAGCAGTACTTC.

This chain links TRBV19 with TRBJ2-2; 8 bases map to TRBD2. Germline V gene sequence: CDR1 LNHDA, CDR2 SQIVND (reference sequence). The ends lost 4 bases at V and 10 bases at J; junction bases unmatched: 11. The CDR3 has 15 residues. CDR3 region: CASSSGGPPPVELFF. CDR3 nucleotides: TGTGCCAGTAGTAGCGGGGGGCCTCCCCCGGTGGAGCTGTTTTTT.

In this sample, this clone turned up a few times. This chain joins TRBV19 and TRBJ1-2; D is ambiguous. This CDR3 region has 11 residues. The V and J ends lost 7 bases and 4 bases respectively, with 7 bases between them. CDR1 and CDR2 (germline): LNHDA, SQIVND (reference sequence). The CDR3 region has the DNA TGTGCCAGTAAGAACGTCTATGGCTACACCTTC. Translated: CASKNVYGYTF. Complete variable domain (other parts from reference TRBV19 and TRBJ1-2): DGGITQSPKYLFRKEGQNVTLSCEQNLNHDAMYWYRQDPGQGLRLIYYSQIVNDFQKGDIAEGYSVSREKKESFPLTVTSAQKNPTAFYLCASKNVYGYTFGSGTRLTVV.